The 4 T cell receptor beta chains presented below share a single source sample, sequenced in a study of post-analysis software for immune sequencing data. Study conclusions and caveats: Elevated frequency relative to controls characterized roughly five TRBV segments in patients, TRBV5-6, TRBV5-1 and TRBV20-1 among them.

These receptors have no known antigen. TCR beta libraries were prepared from cDNA with unique molecular identifiers. TCRdb re-derived calls from the PCR reads in MiXCR, one entry per CDR3 protein. The sample includes approximately 440,000 distinct CDR3 sequences, around 40% of them seen just once. The specimen sequenced was blood. Every receptor here comes from a girl between 10 and 17 years old with multiple sclerosis.

This clonotype has just a few counts. V and J are TRBV6-6 and TRBJ1-1; D ambiguous. With 4 bases removed from V and 4 bases from J, the gap between germline ends came to 16 bases. The CDR3 consists of 15 residues. CDR1 and CDR2 (germline): MNHNY, SVGAGI (reference sequence). As DNA, the CDR3 is TGTGCCAGCAGTTCGGGCCACTCTCCGGGCACTGAAGCTTTCTTT. As protein: CASSSGHSPGTEAFF.

The chain joins TRBV28 to TRBJ2-7, with D unclear. This CDR3 has 13 residues. Germline V CDR1 and CDR2: MDHEN, SYDVKM. V was cut by 6 bases and J by 2 bases, with 11 bases left in between. CDR3: CASSSEYPYEQYF. DNA for the CDR3: TGTGCCAGCAGCAGCGAGTACCCCTACGAGCAGTACTTC.

Here the CDR3 DNA reads TGTGCCAGCAGCCCGTTCGGCGGAGGCGAGAAGACCCAGTACTTC. This encodes CASSPFGGGEKTQYF. The J gene is TRBJ2-7, the V gene TRBV3-1; weak D call: TRBD2 (5 bases). The J call is in doubt because the DNA end fits TRBJ2-5 better. The CDR3 runs 15 residues. Germline lookup yields CDR1 LGHDT and CDR2 YNNKEL (reference sequence).

The chain employs TRBV4-1 and TRBJ2-1; 13 nucleotides line up with TRBD2. Trimming at V came to 0 bases and at J to 6 bases, leaving 11 bases not matched to a gene. From germline, CDR1 is MGHRA and CDR2 YSYEKL. This CDR3 comprises 19 residues. This CDR3 is CASSQDLGLAGATINEQFF. CDR3 coding DNA: TGCGCCAGCAGCCAAGATTTAGGACTAGCGGGAGCCACCATCAATGAGCAGTTCTTC.